These 22 T cell receptor beta chains were sequenced from one sample in a study of cytomegalovirus exposure and HLA in healthy donors. Repertoires were generated with immunoSEQ multiplex PCR, while TCRdb's copy carries only in-frame clones and drops some. This sample has approximately 270,000 clones, with around 86% found just once. Sequenced sample: PBMCs. Every receptor here comes from a woman younger than 30 in good health and CMV-seronegative.

J is TRBJ2-5 and V is TRBV7-8; 8 bases are shared with TRBD2. The CDR3 consists of 17 residues. Trimming removed 1 base from V and 1 base from J; junction bases left unmatched: 8. Germline-derived CDR1 and CDR2 are SGHVS and FQNEAQ. CDR3 sequence reads: CASSLGLAGGRQETQYF. The CDR3 DNA reads as TGTGCCAGCAGCTTAGGGCTCGCGGGGGGCCGCCAAGAGACCCAGTACTTC.

The chain employs TRBV6-5 and TRBJ1-2, with 8 nucleotides matching TRBD1. CDR3 size: 14 residues. Trimming cost V 4 bases and J 6 bases; bases outside gene matches: 7. CDR1 is MNHEY and CDR2 is SVGAGI in the germline V gene. CDR3 nucleotide sequence: TGTGCCAGCAGTTTCTCCGGGACAGGAAATGGCTACACCTTC. Amino acids: CASSFSGTGNGYTF.

The gene calls are TRBV6-5 and TRBJ2-7, with D perhaps TRBD2 (5 bases). The CDR3 spans 15 residues. From germline, CDR1 is MNHEY and CDR2 SVGAGI. Trimming pared 6 bases from V and 9 bases from J, leaving 24 bases between. CDR3 region: CASSHGISLHPRQYF. DNA of the CDR3: TGTGCCAGCAGCCACGGGATCAGTCTCCACCCCCGGCAGTACTTC.

The V and J genes are TRBV9 and TRBJ1-2, with a possible D match to TRBD1 (5 bases). Germline-derived CDR1 and CDR2 are SGDLS and YYNGEE. V was pared by 0 bases and J by 7 bases, with 13 bases between. CDR3 length: 14 amino acids. The CDR3 sequence is CASSVEAGTGGYTF. The CDR3 DNA follows: TGTGCCAGCAGCGTAGAGGCGGGGACGGGTGGCTACACCTTC.

The CDR3 region is CAWRPRTGVLETQYF. In DNA, the CDR3 is TGTGCCTGGAGGCCGAGGACAGGGGTCCTGGAGACCCAGTACTTC. This chain joins TRBV30 and TRBJ2-5; 9 nucleotides align to TRBD1. J gave up 5 bases and V 3 bases, and 10 bases lay outside the gene matches. The CDR3 is made up of 15 amino acids. CDR1 GTSNPN and CDR2 SVGIG come from the germline V gene (reference sequence).

The rearrangement links TRBV30 to TRBJ2-4, with a possible D match to TRBD2 (5 bases). The germline V gene has CDR1 GTSNPN and CDR2 SVGIG (reference sequence). The CDR3 spans 15 residues. Trimming stripped 1 base from V and 0 bases from J, with 10 bases between. The CDR3 bases are TGTGCCTGGAGTGCTTTGAGGGTAGCCAAAAACATTCAGTACTTC. This encodes CAWSALRVAKNIQYF.

This chain joins TRBV7-2 and TRBJ2-7; a possible D gene is TRBD1 (5 bases). CDR3 size: 13 residues. Germline CDR1 is SGHTA and CDR2 is FQGNSA. V lost 5 bases, J lost 0 bases, and 8 bases lay in between. The CDR3 region is CASSLGHSYEQYF. CDR3 coding DNA: TGTGCCAGCAGCCTCGGACACTCCTACGAGCAGTACTTC.

This chain connects TRBV29-1 to TRBJ2-7; 7 nucleotides align to TRBD1. Germline values: CDR1 SQVTM, CDR2 ANQGSEA. CDR3 length: 13 residues. Trimming took 4 bases from V and 7 from J; bases not matched to a gene: 10. Here the CDR3 DNA reads TGCAGCGTTGTGTCAGGGGGATTAAAGGAGCAGTACTTC. This sequence encodes CSVVSGGLKEQYF.

This sequence joins TRBV6-5 and TRBJ2-1; 11 positions match TRBD2. The V gene end was trimmed by 6 bases and the J gene end by 15 bases; junction bases not matched to a gene: 7. This CDR3 contains 12 residues. The germline V gene has CDR1 MNHEY and CDR2 SVGAGI. CDR3 in DNA: TGTGCCAGCAGCCTACTAGCGGGGGTAATGTTCTTC. This translates into CASSLLAGVMFF.

The V gene is TRBV4-1, the J gene TRBJ1-4, with 9 bases matching TRBD1. V shed 1 base and J 2 bases; nucleotides not matched to a gene: 5. Germline lookup yields CDR1 MGHRA and CDR2 YSYEKL. This CDR3 comprises 17 residues. CDR3 residues: CASSQGGQGGTNEKLFF. CDR3 sequence (DNA): TGCGCCAGCAGCCAAGGGGGACAGGGAGGTACTAATGAAAAACTGTTTTTT.

For the CDR3, the DNA is TGTGCCAGCAGCTTAGAAAACGCGTACACAGATACGCAGTATTTT. Translating it yields CASSLENAYTDTQYF. The genes are TRBV11-3 and TRBJ2-3; the D is unclear. This CDR3 is built from 15 residues. Trimming left V 0 bases short and J 2 bases short, with 9 bases between. The germline V gene encodes CDR1 SGHNT and CDR2 YENEEA.

Here the CDR3 DNA reads TGTGCCAGCAGTTACTCGTTTAGCGGGGAGCAGTTCTTC. Translating it yields CASSYSFSGEQFF. This rearrangement joins TRBV6-5 to TRBJ2-1; TRBD2 aligns across 7 bases. Germline assignment: CDR1 MNHEY and CDR2 SVGAGI. V was pared by 0 bases and J by 10 bases, with 3 bases of the junction left unmatched. The length of the CDR3 is 13 residues.

With respect to this clone: The junction differs from germline at one of its ends, possibly a read error. The chain combines TRBV5-1 with TRBJ2-2, with 16 bases lining up with TRBD2. CDR1 is SGHRS and CDR2 is YFSETQ in the germline V gene. The CDR3 has 16 amino acids. CDR3 sequence reads: CASRLGLAGGPGELFF. The DNA for the CDR3 is TGCGCCAGCAGATTGGGACTAGCGGGAGGGCCCGGGGAGCTGTTTTTT.

The chain employs TRBV7-3 and TRBJ2-2; the match to TRBD2 covers 9 bases. The CDR3 runs 15 residues. V lost 2 bases and J lost 5; bases outside the gene matches: 3. Germline values: CDR1 SGHTA, CDR2 FQGTGA. CDR3 amino acids: CASSLSLAGTGELFF. The CDR3 DNA reads TGTGCCAGCAGCTTATCTCTAGCGGGGACCGGGGAGCTGTTTTTT.

The V call is TRBV14, the J call TRBJ1-6, with 9 bases identical to TRBD1. Germline CDR1 is SGHDN and CDR2 is FVKESK. Trimming took 0 bases from V and 4 from J; bases not matched to a gene: 4. This CDR3 is built from 17 residues. CDR3 nucleotide sequence: TGTGCCAGCAGCCAAGACCCGGGACAGGGTTATAATTCACCCCTCCACTTT. This translates into CASSQDPGQGYNSPLHF.

The chain links TRBV13 to TRBJ2-7; 10 bases align to TRBD2. J was trimmed by 1 base and V by 5 bases; bases with no gene match: 8. This CDR3 is built from 16 residues. Germline CDR1 and CDR2: PRHDT and FYEKMQ (reference sequence). The CDR3 loop is CASSAKRTSGSYEQYF. The CDR3 bases are TGTGCCAGCAGCGCCAAACGGACTAGCGGATCCTACGAGCAGTACTTC.

This clone has only one observation. The chain carries TRBV7-9 and TRBJ1-4; no clear D. The germline V and J ends were trimmed by 5 bases and 2 bases, with 9 bases remaining between them. The CDR3 contains 14 residues. The germline CDR1 and CDR2 sequences are SEHNR and FQNEAQ (reference sequence). The CDR3: CASSPVATNEKLFF. The DNA for the CDR3 is TGTGCCAGCAGCCCCGTAGCGACTAATGAAAAACTGTTTTTT.

In DNA, the CDR3 is TGTGCCAGTAGATTAGCGGGGGGGCGAGGTGAGCAGTTCTTC. Translating it yields CASRLAGGRGEQFF. The J gene is TRBJ2-1, the V gene TRBV19, with 11 bases lining up with TRBD2. J was trimmed by 9 bases and V by 6 bases; bases with no gene match: 7. CDR3 length: 14 residues. Germline-derived CDR1 and CDR2 are LNHDA and SQIVND (reference sequence).

The V gene is TRBV6-1, the J gene TRBJ1-5; 8 bases are a match to TRBD1. CDR1 MNHNS and CDR2 SASEGT come from the germline V gene. The length of the CDR3 is 12 residues. The V gene end was trimmed by 3 bases and the J gene end by 11 bases; junction bases not matched to a gene: 3. CDR3 loop: CASSDRGRAQHF. For the CDR3, the DNA is TGTGCCAGCAGTGACAGGGGGCGGGCCCAGCATTTT.

This chain links TRBV6-5 with TRBJ1-2, with 8 bases fitting TRBD1. The length of the CDR3 is 14 residues. Germline assignment: CDR1 MNHEY and CDR2 SVGAGI. After removal of 4 bases from V and 8 bases from J, the junction contained 9 bases not matched to a gene. As DNA, the CDR3 is TGTGCCAGCAGTTCCGGACAGGGTGTCCTCGGCTACACCTTC. It translates to CASSSGQGVLGYTF.

This chain links TRBV5-1 with TRBJ1-1, with a possible D match to TRBD1 (6 bases). The germline V gene has CDR1 SGHRS and CDR2 YFSETQ. This CDR3 contains 12 residues. Trimming cost V 4 bases and J 7 bases, with 11 bases left between them. The CDR3 sequence: CASSTGQLEAFF. The CDR3 DNA reads as TGCGCCAGCAGCACTGGACAGCTTGAAGCTTTCTTT.

This chain connects TRBV5-6 to TRBJ2-1; D is undetermined. Germline V gene data show CDR1 as SGHDT and CDR2 as YYEEEE. The CDR3 extends over 11 amino acids. The V end was cut by 0 bases, the J end by 10 bases, with 5 bases between. The CDR3 protein is CASSLAAEQFF. DNA for the CDR3: TGTGCCAGCAGCTTGGCAGCGGAGCAGTTCTTC.